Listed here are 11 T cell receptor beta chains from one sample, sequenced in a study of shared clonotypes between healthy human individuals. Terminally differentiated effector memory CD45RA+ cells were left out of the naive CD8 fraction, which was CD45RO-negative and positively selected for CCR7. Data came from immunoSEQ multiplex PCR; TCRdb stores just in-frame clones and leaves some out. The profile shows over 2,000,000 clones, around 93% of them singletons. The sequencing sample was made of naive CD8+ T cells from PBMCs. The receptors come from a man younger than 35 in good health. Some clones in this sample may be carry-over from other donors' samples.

The CDR3 loop reads CASSGHISGANVLTF. The CDR3 DNA follows: TGTGCCAGCAGCGGCCACATCTCTGGGGCCAACGTCCTGACTTTC. The chain uses TRBV9 and TRBJ2-6; D is ambiguous. The CDR3 loop spans 15 amino acids. The V gene's germline CDR1 is SGDLS and CDR2 YYNGEE. V was cut by 3 bases and J by 0 bases, with 7 bases left in between.

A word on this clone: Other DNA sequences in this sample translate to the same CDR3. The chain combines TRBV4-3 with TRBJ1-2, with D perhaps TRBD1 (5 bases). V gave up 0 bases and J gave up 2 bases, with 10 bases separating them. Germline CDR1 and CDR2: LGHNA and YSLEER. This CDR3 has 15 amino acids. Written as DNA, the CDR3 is TGCGCCAGCAGCCAAGATGAGGGGCCGAACTATGGCTACACCTTC. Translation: CASSQDEGPNYGYTF.

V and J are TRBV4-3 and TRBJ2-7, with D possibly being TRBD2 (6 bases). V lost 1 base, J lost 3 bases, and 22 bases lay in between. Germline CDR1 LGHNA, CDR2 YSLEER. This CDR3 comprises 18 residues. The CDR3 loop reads CASSQGHPAGGINYEQYF. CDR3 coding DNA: TGCGCCAGCAGCCAAGGTCACCCCGCCGGGGGAATCAACTACGAGCAGTACTTC.

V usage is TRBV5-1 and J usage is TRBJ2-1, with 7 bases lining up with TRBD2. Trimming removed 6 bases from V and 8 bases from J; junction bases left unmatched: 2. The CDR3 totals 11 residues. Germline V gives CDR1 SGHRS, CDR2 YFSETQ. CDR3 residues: CASTGGDEQFF. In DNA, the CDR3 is TGCGCCAGCACGGGGGGAGATGAGCAGTTCTTC.

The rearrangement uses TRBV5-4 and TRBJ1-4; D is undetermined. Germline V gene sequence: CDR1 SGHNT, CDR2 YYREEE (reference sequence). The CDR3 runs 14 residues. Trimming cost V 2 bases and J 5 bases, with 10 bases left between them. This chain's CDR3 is CASSFRAPNEKLFF. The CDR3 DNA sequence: TGTGCCAGCAGCTTCCGGGCTCCGAATGAAAAACTGTTTTTT.

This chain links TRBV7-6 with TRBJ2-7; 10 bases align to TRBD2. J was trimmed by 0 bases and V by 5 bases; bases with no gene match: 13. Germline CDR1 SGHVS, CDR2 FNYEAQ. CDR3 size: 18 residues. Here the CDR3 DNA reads TGTGCCAGCAGCCCCCTCCCTAGCGGGAGTTTAACCTCCTACGAGCAGTACTTC. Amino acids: CASSPLPSGSLTSYEQYF. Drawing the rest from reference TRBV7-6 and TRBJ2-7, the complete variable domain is GAGVSQSPRYKVTKRGQDVALRCDPISGHVSLYWYRQALGQGPEFLTYFNYEAQQDKSGLPNDRFSAERPEGSISTLTIQRTEQRDSAMYRCASSPLPSGSLTSYEQYFGPGTRLTVT.

The CDR3 sequence is CASSQVGRNEQFF. The CDR3, as DNA: TGTGCCAGCAGTCAAGTAGGGCGTAATGAGCAGTTCTTC. V gene TRBV27 combines with J gene TRBJ2-1; unclear D gene. Germline CDR1 and CDR2: MNHEY and SMNVEV (reference sequence). The CDR3 has 13 amino acids. Trimming pared 5 bases from V and 7 bases from J, leaving 12 bases between.

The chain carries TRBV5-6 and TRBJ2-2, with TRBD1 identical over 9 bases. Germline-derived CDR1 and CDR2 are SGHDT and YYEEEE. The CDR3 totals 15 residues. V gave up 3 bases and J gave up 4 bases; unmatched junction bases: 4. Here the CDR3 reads CASSWTGAGTGELFF. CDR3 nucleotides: TGTGCCAGCAGCTGGACAGGGGCGGGCACCGGGGAGCTGTTTTTT. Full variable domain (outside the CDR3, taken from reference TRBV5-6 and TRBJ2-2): DAGVTQSPTHLIKTRGQQVTLRCSPKSGHDTVSWYQQALGQGPQFIFQYYEEEERQRGNFPDRFSGHQFPNYSSELNVNALLLGDSALYLCASSWTGAGTGELFFGEGSRLTVL.

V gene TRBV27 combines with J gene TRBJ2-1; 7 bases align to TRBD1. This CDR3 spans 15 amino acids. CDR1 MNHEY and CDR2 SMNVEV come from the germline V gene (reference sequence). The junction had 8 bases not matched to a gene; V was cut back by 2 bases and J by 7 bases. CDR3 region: CASSLRQGLRNEQFF. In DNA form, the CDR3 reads TGTGCCAGCAGTTTACGACAGGGCCTGAGGAATGAGCAGTTCTTC.

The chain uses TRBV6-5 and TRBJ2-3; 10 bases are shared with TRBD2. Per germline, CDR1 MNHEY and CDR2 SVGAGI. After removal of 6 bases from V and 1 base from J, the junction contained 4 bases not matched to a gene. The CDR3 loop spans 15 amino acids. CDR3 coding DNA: TGTGCCAGCAGATTAGCGGGAGGAGGCACAGATACGCAGTATTTT. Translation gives CASRLAGGGTDTQYF.

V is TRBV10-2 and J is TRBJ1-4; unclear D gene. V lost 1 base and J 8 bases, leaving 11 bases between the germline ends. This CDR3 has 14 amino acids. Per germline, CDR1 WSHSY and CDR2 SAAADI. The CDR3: CASSEYPDAEKLFF. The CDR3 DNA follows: TGCGCCAGCAGTGAGTACCCCGATGCGGAAAAACTGTTTTTT.